This T cell receptor beta chain was captured by sequencing in a study of blood T cell repertoires in COVID-19 (dated by TCRdb to about 2020). As for the study more broadly: The collaborator samples originated in the United States, Italy and Spain and spanned the acute and convalescent phases of COVID-19. The material from the prospective study consisted of cDNA or gDNA derived from T cells, B-cell-depleted T cells, or PBMCs. The dataset comprised deeply sampled blood TCRbeta repertoires from subjects exposed to, actively infected with, or recovered from COVID-19. A freely available public database, intended as a resource for researchers studying the immune response to SARS-CoV-2, is where the repertoires were released. The samples were drawn from two sources: the first 160 participants of the ongoing ImmuneRACE study, and over 950 subjects contributed by 6 global collaborators. The sample metadata nearly always contained a de-identified subject ID, COVID-19 status, age in years and sex. HLA class I and class II types, where available, came from metadata supplied by the sample provider rather than from assay-based typing.

Results and caveats for the whole study, not just this receptor: The quantity of clinical and demographic metadata differed by source and by participant and was supplied without curation.

Only a few counts were recorded for this clone. It lacks a known antigen. Base qualities were left out, and no much larger clone turns up one base away. The immunoSEQ Assay, a bias-controlled multiplex PCR, was used to amplify TCRbeta CDR3 regions from genomic DNA. The published analysis was carried out like this. Within the assay, amplification of reference gene primers was used to estimate how many nucleated cells each sample contained. To quantify the absolute abundance of each unique TCRbeta CDR3 rearrangement, sequence reads were collapsed and filtered. For each sample, productive Simpson clonality was calculated by taking the square root of Simpson's diversity index across productive rearrangements. The table comes from immuneACCESS by way of TCRdb, which keeps in-frame sequences with V and J called. Part of the clones is missing from these tables; in studies checked, under half for an unresolved V gene and the rest for unknown reasons. V and J calls and clone size are copied from that table; D and trimming were computed from the DNA. The sample table lists approximately 170,000 clones, around four fifths of them with a count of one. Over 10% of the sample comes from the top ten.

Reading the germline V gene (reference sequence) gives CDR1 LNHNV and CDR2 YYDKDF. The CDR3 spans 18 residues, from the cysteine through the phenylalanine. The only DNA kept is the CDR3, 54 bases in frame from the first base. V is shortened by 3 bases, J by 0 bases, and the region joining them spans 18 bases. Samples from volunteer blood donors who had recovered from COVID-19 were contributed by a second Seattle source. The collaborating institutions used their own protocols to collect whole blood in K2EDTA tubes. For TCRbeta analysis, collaborators shipped samples in one of three forms: frozen whole blood, isolated PBMCs, or DNA extracted from either of those sample types.

The V and J genes are TRBV15 and TRBJ1-3, with the D gene too uncertain to name. Sequenced sample: peripheral blood. This receptor was identified in a man aged 65-85 years who had recovered from COVID-19. The encoded CDR3 is CATSRSSQAVYSGNTIYF. DNA sequence: TGTGCCACCAGCAGGTCGAGTCAAGCGGTCTACTCTGGAAACACCATATATTTT.